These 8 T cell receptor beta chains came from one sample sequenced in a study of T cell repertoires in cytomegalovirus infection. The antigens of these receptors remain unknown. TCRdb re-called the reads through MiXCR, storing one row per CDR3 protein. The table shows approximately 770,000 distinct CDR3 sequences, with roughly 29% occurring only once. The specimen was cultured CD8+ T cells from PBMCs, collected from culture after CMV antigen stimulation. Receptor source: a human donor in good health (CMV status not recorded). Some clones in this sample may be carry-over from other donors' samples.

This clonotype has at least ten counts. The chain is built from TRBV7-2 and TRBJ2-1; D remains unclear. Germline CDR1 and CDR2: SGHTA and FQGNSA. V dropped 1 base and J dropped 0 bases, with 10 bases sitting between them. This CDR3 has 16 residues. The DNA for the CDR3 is TGTGCCAGCAGCTTAGTTGGCGAGAGCTCCTACAATGAGCAGTTCTTC. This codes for CASSLVGESSYNEQFF.

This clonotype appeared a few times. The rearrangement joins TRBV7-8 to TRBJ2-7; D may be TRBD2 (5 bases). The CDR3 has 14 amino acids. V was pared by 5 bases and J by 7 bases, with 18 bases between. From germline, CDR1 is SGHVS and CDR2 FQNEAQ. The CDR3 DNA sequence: TGTGCCAGCAGCCCCCTGGGGTATTCGGGGGAGCAGTACTTC. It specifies CASSPLGYSGEQYF.

CDR3 nucleotides: TGTGCCAGCAGCTTTAGCTACGAGACCCAGTACTTC. Its protein is CASSFSYETQYF. This sequence joins TRBV7-2 and TRBJ2-5; D not certain. The CDR3 extends over 12 amino acids. CDR1 is SGHTA, CDR2 FQGNSA, per germline. The V gene lost 3 bases and the J gene lost 5 bases, with 7 bases spanning the gap.

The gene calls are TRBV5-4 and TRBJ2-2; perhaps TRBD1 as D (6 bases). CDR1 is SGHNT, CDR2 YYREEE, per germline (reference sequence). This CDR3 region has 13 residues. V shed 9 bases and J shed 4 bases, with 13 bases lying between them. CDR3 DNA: TGTGCCATACCAGGGGCGACCACCGGGGAGCTGTTTTTT. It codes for CAIPGATTGELFF.

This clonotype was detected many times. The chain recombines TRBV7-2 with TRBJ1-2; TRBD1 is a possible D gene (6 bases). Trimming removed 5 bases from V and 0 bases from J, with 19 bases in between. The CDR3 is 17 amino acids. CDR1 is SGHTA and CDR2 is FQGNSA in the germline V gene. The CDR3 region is CASSPKGGRRANYGYTF. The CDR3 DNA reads TGTGCCAGCAGCCCTAAGGGGGGGAGGCGAGCTAACTATGGCTACACCTTC.

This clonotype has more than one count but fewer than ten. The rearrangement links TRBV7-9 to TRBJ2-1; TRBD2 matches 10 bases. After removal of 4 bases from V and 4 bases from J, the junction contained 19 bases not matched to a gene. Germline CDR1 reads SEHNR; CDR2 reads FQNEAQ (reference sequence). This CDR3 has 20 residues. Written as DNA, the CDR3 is TGTGCCAGCAGCTCCCCGGGTAGCGGGGGGCCCTACACTATATACAATGAGCAGTTCTTC. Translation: CASSSPGSGGPYTIYNEQFF.

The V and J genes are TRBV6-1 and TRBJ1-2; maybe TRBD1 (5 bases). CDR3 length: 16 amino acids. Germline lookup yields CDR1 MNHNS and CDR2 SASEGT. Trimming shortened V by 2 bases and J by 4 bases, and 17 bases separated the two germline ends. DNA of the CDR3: TGTGCCAGCAGTGAAAGGAGCTCCGACAGATTCTATGGCTACACCTTC. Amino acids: CASSERSSDRFYGYTF.

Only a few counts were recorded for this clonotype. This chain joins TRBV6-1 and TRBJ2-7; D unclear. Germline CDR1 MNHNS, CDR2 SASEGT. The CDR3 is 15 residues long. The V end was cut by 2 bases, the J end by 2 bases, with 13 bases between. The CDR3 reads CASSEHNQHTYEQYV. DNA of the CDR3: TGTGCCAGCAGTGAACACAACCAGCACACCTACGAGCAGTACGTC.